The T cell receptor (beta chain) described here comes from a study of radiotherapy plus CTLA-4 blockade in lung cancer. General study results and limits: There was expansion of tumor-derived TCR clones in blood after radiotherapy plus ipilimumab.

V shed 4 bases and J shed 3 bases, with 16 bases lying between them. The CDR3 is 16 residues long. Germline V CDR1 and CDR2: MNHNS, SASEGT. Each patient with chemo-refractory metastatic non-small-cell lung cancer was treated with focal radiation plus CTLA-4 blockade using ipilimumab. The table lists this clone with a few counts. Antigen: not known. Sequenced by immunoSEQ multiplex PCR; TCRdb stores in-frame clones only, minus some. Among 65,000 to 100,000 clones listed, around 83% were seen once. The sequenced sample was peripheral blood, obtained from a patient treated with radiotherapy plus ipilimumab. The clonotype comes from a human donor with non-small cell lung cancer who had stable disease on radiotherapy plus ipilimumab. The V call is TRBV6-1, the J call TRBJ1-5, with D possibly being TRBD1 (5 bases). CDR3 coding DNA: TGTGCCAGCAGTGTAACAGGTTCTGATTTCAATCAGCCCCAGCATTTT. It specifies CASSVTGSDFNQPQHF.